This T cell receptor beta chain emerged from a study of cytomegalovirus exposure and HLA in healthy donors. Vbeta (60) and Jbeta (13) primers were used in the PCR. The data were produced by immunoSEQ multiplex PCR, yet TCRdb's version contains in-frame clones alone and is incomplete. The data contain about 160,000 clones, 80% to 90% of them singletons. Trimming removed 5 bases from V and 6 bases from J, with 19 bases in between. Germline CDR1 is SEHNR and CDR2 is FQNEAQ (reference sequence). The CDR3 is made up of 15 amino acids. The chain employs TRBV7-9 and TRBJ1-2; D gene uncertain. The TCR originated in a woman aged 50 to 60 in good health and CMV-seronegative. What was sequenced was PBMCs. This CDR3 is CASSPSVVGEDGYTF. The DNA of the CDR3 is TGTGCCAGCAGCCCCTCGGTGGTCGGTGAGGATGGCTACACCTTC.